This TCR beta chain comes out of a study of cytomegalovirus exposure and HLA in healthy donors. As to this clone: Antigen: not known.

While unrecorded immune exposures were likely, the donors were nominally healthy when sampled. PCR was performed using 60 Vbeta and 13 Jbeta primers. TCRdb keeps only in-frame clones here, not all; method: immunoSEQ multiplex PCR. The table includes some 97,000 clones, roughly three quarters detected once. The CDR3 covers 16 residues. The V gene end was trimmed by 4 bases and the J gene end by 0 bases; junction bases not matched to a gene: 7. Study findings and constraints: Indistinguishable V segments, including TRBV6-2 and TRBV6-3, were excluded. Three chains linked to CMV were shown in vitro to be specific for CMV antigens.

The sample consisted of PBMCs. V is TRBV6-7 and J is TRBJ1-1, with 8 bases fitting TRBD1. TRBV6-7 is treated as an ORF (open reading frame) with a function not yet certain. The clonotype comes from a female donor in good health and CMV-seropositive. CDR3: CASSCGQGYMNTEAFF. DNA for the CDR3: TGTGCCAGCAGTTGCGGACAGGGTTACATGAACACTGAAGCTTTCTTT.